This T cell receptor beta chain was sequenced for a study of blood T cells in healthy people across ages. General observations from the study: Older age coincided with a roughly linear decline in TCR beta diversity per million T cells.

Losses at the gene ends were 8 bases for V and 0 bases for J; bases not matched to a gene: 22. The CDR3 totals 20 residues. Germline CDR1 is SGHTA and CDR2 is FQGNSA. A second PCR, run for roughly 7 to 11 cycles, used a sample-barcoded 5' primer plus a J-beta primer mix. TCRdb re-called the 5' RACE reads through MiXCR, storing one row per CDR3 protein. The sample has over 1,300,000 distinct CDR3 sequences, around 59% seen once; the top ten hold 6.7%. Isolating PBMCs gave at least 6 million of these cells per sample. Total RNA was isolated from each sample in quantities of at least 5 micrograms. Concerning this clonotype itself: As yet, its antigen is unknown.

The chain carries TRBV7-2 and TRBJ2-1; 7 nucleotides line up with TRBD1. The sequenced material came from blood. This TCR was recovered from a man between 18 and 35 years old in good health. Here the CDR3 reads CASAQPPDRIEIFSYNEQFF. In DNA form, the CDR3 reads TGTGCCAGCGCCCAACCCCCGGACAGGATAGAAATTTTCTCCTACAATGAGCAGTTCTTC.